What follows is one TCR beta chain and its context. Every bit of the isolated RNA underwent reverse transcription, so sequencing read expressed TCRB transcripts. Sequencing was performed with immunoSEQ multiplex PCR; in TCRdb, only in-frame clones are kept and a portion is missing. The sample yields under 400,000 clones, roughly an eighth seen once. The source of the sample is a study of beta chain features in type 1 diabetes. Germline V gene lookup returns CDR1 GTSNPN and CDR2 SVGIG (reference sequence). This CDR3 spans 13 amino acids. Trimming left V 8 bases short and J 10 bases short, with 21 bases between.

The chain employs TRBV30 and TRBJ1-3; D is possibly TRBD1 (5 bases). The TCR was taken from a man between 18 and 35 years old in good health. The sample consisted of naive CD4+ T cells from blood. CDR3: CAGLTVDSVTIYF. The DNA for the CDR3 is TGTGCCGGGTTGACAGTGGATTCTGTGACCATATATTTT.